Shown below are 19 T cell receptor beta chains from a single sample sequenced in a study of shared clonotypes between healthy human individuals. Only in-frame clones appear in the TCRdb table, and some are missing; sequencing was by immunoSEQ multiplex PCR. The sample comprises around 1.9 million clones, approximately 94% of which are singletons, and 1.7% rests with the top ten. CD45RO-negative, CCR7-positively selected cells formed the naive CD8 fraction, excluding terminally differentiated effector memory CD45RA+ cells. The specimen was naive CD8+ T cells from PBMCs. Receptor source: a man aged 18 to 29 in good health. Some clones in this sample may be carry-over from other donors' samples.

This clone has just one count. The chain employs TRBV28 and TRBJ2-7; no clear D. Germline V CDR1 and CDR2: MDHEN, SYDVKM. V was trimmed by 5 bases and J by 2 bases, leaving 13 bases between them. The CDR3 spans 14 residues. CDR3 DNA: TGTGCCAGCAGTCACCTACAGAAAACCTACGAGCAGTACTTC. This codes for CASSHLQKTYEQYF.

V usage is TRBV7-8 and J usage is TRBJ2-5; D gene ambiguous. Germline V CDR1 and CDR2: SGHVS, FQNEAQ. The V end lost 0 bases, the J end lost 1 base, and 15 bases lay between the germline ends. The CDR3 has 17 amino acids. CDR3 sequence (DNA): TGTGCCAGCAGCTTAGCGTTGCGGAGTGCGCTCCAAGAGACCCAGTACTTC. It encodes CASSLALRSALQETQYF. The full variable domain, its missing parts supplied by reference TRBV7-8 and TRBJ2-5, is GAGVSQSPRYKVAKRGQDVALRCDPISGHVSLFWYQQALGQGPEFLTYFQNEAQLDKSGLPSDRFFAERPEGSVSTLKIQRTQQEDSAVYLCASSLALRSALQETQYFGPGTRLLVL.

The V call is TRBV19, the J call TRBJ1-2, with 9 nucleotides matching TRBD1. Germline-derived CDR1 and CDR2 are LNHDA and SQIVND (reference sequence). The CDR3 runs to 14 residues. The trim removed 7 bases at V and 11 bases at J, leaving 14 bases unmatched. The CDR3 DNA reads as TGTGCCAGTAAGGATCCCTGGGACAGGGAAGGTTACACCTTC. This encodes CASKDPWDREGYTF. The whole variable domain, filled in from reference TRBV19 and TRBJ1-2, reads DGGITQSPKYLFRKEGQNVTLSCEQNLNHDAMYWYRQDPGQGLRLIYYSQIVNDFQKGDIAEGYSVSREKKESFPLTVTSAQKNPTAFYLCASKDPWDREGYTFGSGTRLTVV.

Of note for this clone: At the DNA level, this CDR3 is encoded by other sequences in the same sample as well. V gene TRBV7-9 combines with J gene TRBJ1-5; unclear D gene. Between the trimmed V and J ends, which lost 1 base and 7 bases, there was a span of 5 bases. The CDR3 covers 12 residues. CDR1 is SEHNR and CDR2 is FQNEAQ in the germline V gene (reference sequence). The CDR3 loop is CASSLGRQPQHF. DNA for the CDR3: TGTGCCAGCAGCTTAGGCCGGCAGCCCCAGCATTTT.

The rearrangement joins TRBV12-5 to TRBJ1-2, with D unclear. V lost 2 bases, J lost 8 bases, and 21 bases lay in between. This CDR3 has 16 residues. CDR1 and CDR2 (germline): LGHNT, FRNRAP. This CDR3 reads CASGLSPLEGLRGYTF. The DNA of the CDR3 is TGTGCTAGTGGTTTGTCCCCTCTGGAGGGTCTTAGAGGCTACACCTTC.

V is TRBV30 and J is TRBJ1-1; possibly TRBD1 for D (5 bases). Germline CDR1 is GTSNPN and CDR2 is SVGIG (reference sequence). The CDR3 length is 11 residues. V dropped 6 bases and J dropped 1 base, with 6 bases sitting between them. The CDR3 loop reads CACTGNTEAFF. Here the CDR3 DNA reads TGTGCCTGTACAGGGAACACTGAAGCTTTCTTT.

The V and J genes are TRBV5-5 and TRBJ1-1, with D perhaps matching TRBD1 (6 bases). V lost 0 bases, J lost 5 bases, and 11 bases lay in between. The CDR3 runs to 14 residues. In germline, CDR1 is SGHKS, CDR2 YYEKEE (reference sequence). CDR3 coding DNA: TGTGCCAGCAGCTTGGGTGGGGGGCAGACTGAAGCTTTCTTT. Its protein product is CASSLGGGQTEAFF. The full variable domain, its missing parts supplied by reference TRBV5-5 and TRBJ1-1, is DAGVTQSPTHLIKTRGQQVTLRCSPISGHKSVSWYQQVLGQGPQFIFQYYEKEERGRGNFPDRFSARQFPNYSSELNVNALLLGDSALYLCASSLGGGQTEAFFGQGTRLTVV.

A single count supports this clone. The chain combines TRBV6-5 with TRBJ1-2; D remains ambiguous. Deletions cut 10 bases from V and 10 bases from J, with 16 bases between. There are 11 residues in the CDR3. Germline V gene sequence: CDR1 MNHEY, CDR2 SVGAGI. The CDR3 protein is CATRHGLDYTF. The CDR3 nucleotides read TGTGCCACCCGGCACGGTCTCGACTACACCTTC.

This chain joins TRBV28 and TRBJ1-1; a weak D match, TRBD1 (5 bases). The CDR3 has 14 residues. Per the germline V gene, CDR1 is MDHEN and CDR2 is SYDVKM. V was cut by 4 bases and J by 9 bases, with 18 bases left in between. For the CDR3, the DNA is TGTGCCAGCAGTTGGAGGGGCCTGGACGATAAAGCTTTCTTT. Translated, it gives CASSWRGLDDKAFF. Using reference TRBV28 and TRBJ1-1 for the parts outside the CDR3, the full variable domain is DVKVTQSSRYLVKRTGEKVFLECVQDMDHENMFWYRQDPGLGLRLIYFSYDVKMKEKGDIPEGYSVSREKKERFSLILESASTNQTSMYLCASSWRGLDDKAFFGQGTRLTVV.

The V call is TRBV4-2, the J call TRBJ2-3; 10 bases match TRBD2. Germline CDR1 reads LGHNA; CDR2 reads YNFKEQ. After removal of 0 bases from V and 4 bases from J, the junction contained 10 bases not matched to a gene. The CDR3 totals 18 residues. CDR3 sequence (DNA): TGTGCCAGCAGCCAAGATGGGGAGCGGGAGGGCCTCTCAGATACGCAGTATTTT. It yields the protein CASSQDGEREGLSDTQYF.

A remark on this clone: Other DNA sequences of this sample code for an identical CDR3. This chain connects TRBV10-3 to TRBJ2-3; D remains unclear. Germline CDR1 reads ENHRY; CDR2 reads SYGVKD. Trimming left V 3 bases short and J 0 bases short, with 7 bases between. The CDR3 totals 14 residues. The CDR3 DNA is TGTGCCATCAGTGACTCGACTAGCACAGATACGCAGTATTTT. Residues: CAISDSTSTDTQYF.

The rearrangement joins TRBV6-1 to TRBJ1-2; maybe TRBD1 (6 bases). The CDR3 extends over 15 amino acids. CDR1 is MNHNS and CDR2 is SASEGT in the germline V gene. Trimming left V 4 bases short and J 3 bases short, with 15 bases between. The DNA of the CDR3 is TGTGCCAGCAGTGCTCGGACAGCCGACTACTATGGCTACACCTTC. Encoded protein: CASSARTADYYGYTF.

The rearrangement joins TRBV27 to TRBJ2-2; D uncertain. The V and J ends lost 10 bases and 2 bases respectively, with 11 bases between them. CDR1 MNHEY and CDR2 SMNVEV come from the germline V gene (reference sequence). This CDR3 contains 13 residues. The DNA for the CDR3 is TGTGCCAACCGAGACCCCAACACCGGGGAGCTGTTTTTT. Protein: CANRDPNTGELFF.

The V gene is TRBV5-1, the J gene TRBJ1-5; 8 positions match TRBD1. This CDR3 region has 15 residues. Germline CDR1 SGHRS, CDR2 YFSETQ. The V gene end was trimmed by 4 bases and the J gene end by 5 bases; junction bases not matched to a gene: 8. The DNA of the CDR3 is TGCGCCAGCAGCAATACTACGGGACAGGATCAGCCCCAGCATTTT. As protein: CASSNTTGQDQPQHF. Supplemented by reference TRBV5-1 and TRBJ1-5, the full variable domain reads KAGVTQTPRYLIKTRGQQVTLSCSPISGHRSVSWYQQTPGQGLQFLFEYFSETQRNKGNFPGRFSGRQFSNSRSEMNVSTLELGDSALYLCASSNTTGQDQPQHFGDGTRLSIL.

CDR3 residues: CASSSALAGVDEQFF. In DNA form, the CDR3 reads TGTGCCAGCAGCTCAGCACTAGCGGGAGTAGATGAGCAGTTCTTC. The V gene is TRBV7-9, the J gene TRBJ2-1, with 11 bases that match TRBD2. CDR1 SEHNR and CDR2 FQNEAQ come from the germline V gene (reference sequence). V lost 4 bases, J lost 8 bases, and 7 bases stayed unmatched. The CDR3 loop spans 15 amino acids. The full variable domain, its missing parts supplied by reference TRBV7-9 and TRBJ2-1, is DTGVSQNPRHKITKRGQNVTFRCDPISEHNRLYWYRQTLGQGPEFLTYFQNEAQLEKSRLLSDRFSAERPKGSFSTLEIQRTEQGDSAMYLCASSSALAGVDEQFFGPGTRLTVL.

The V call is TRBV25-1, the J call TRBJ1-2; D unresolved. V was trimmed by 6 bases and J by 0 bases, leaving 11 bases between them. Germline values: CDR1 MGHDK, CDR2 SYGVNS. There are 14 residues in the CDR3. The CDR3 here is CASSGGPANYGYTF. In DNA, the CDR3 is TGTGCCAGCAGCGGCGGCCCGGCTAACTATGGCTACACCTTC.

The chain couples TRBV11-2 to TRBJ2-3; possibly TRBD1 for D (6 bases). CDR3 length: 14 residues. From germline, CDR1 is SGHAT and CDR2 FQNNGV. The V end was cut by 0 bases, the J end by 6 bases, with 10 bases between. The chain's CDR3 is CASSLDPGVDTQYF. Here the CDR3 DNA reads TGTGCCAGCAGCTTAGATCCAGGGGTGGATACGCAGTATTTT. Based on the CDR3 plus reference TRBV11-2 and TRBJ2-3, the full variable domain is EAGVAQSPRYKIIEKRQSVAFWCNPISGHATLYWYQQILGQGPKLLIQFQNNGVVDDSQLPKDRFSAERLKGVDSTLKIQPAKLEDSAVYLCASSLDPGVDTQYFGPGTRLTVL.

The chain uses TRBV27 and TRBJ2-1, with D perhaps matching TRBD2 (6 bases). The CDR3 is 15 amino acids. The germline V and J ends were trimmed by 2 bases and 5 bases, with 13 bases remaining between them. Germline lookup yields CDR1 MNHEY and CDR2 SMNVEV (reference sequence). The CDR3, as DNA: TGTGCCAGCAGTTTAGGCCCCTGGGGGGACAATGAGCAGTTCTTC. Its translation is CASSLGPWGDNEQFF.

The rearrangement uses TRBV28 and TRBJ1-5; TRBD1 is a possible D gene (6 bases). CDR3 length: 17 amino acids. Germline V lookup: CDR1 MDHEN, CDR2 SYDVKM. Trimming left V 5 bases short and J 4 bases short, with 21 bases between. CDR3 protein: CASSLRQDYFRNQPQHF. The CDR3 DNA follows: TGTGCCAGCAGTCTCCGACAGGACTATTTTCGAAATCAGCCCCAGCATTTT.